This is a list of T cell receptor beta chains from one sample in a study of blood T cell repertoires in COVID-19. TCRdb keeps only in-frame clones here, not all; method: immunoSEQ multiplex PCR. In the table there are around 70,000 clones, approximately 80% of which are singletons. The sample comprised peripheral blood. The receptor source for this set is a man of 80 years or more with acute or convalescent COVID-19. Each CDR3 is given with its conserved first and last residue. A D gene is named only where the DNA matches it firmly. Clone size, where shown, is once, few, many, or a class for clones that have expanded.

J gene	clone size	CDR3 length	V gene	D gene	CDR3 protein	CDR3 DNA
TRBJ1-5	NA	17	TRBV5-8	TRBD1	CASSLAGQGNSNQPQHF	TGTGCCAGCAGCTTGGCCGGACAGGGAAATAGCAATCAGCCCCAGCATTTT
TRBJ2-2	NA	18	TRBV24-1	TRBD2	CATSGASGRAWNTGELFF	TGTGCCACCAGTGGTGCTAGCGGGAGGGCATGGAACACCGGGGAGCTGTTTTTT
TRBJ1-5	NA	15	TRBV3-1/TRBV3-2	NA	CASSQDSTENQPQHF	TGTGCCAGCAGCCAAGATTCGACTGAGAATCAGCCCCAGCATTTT
TRBJ2-3	NA	15	TRBV6-4	NA	CASSDSEEGADTQYF	TGTGCCAGCAGTGACTCGGAAGAGGGTGCAGATACGCAGTATTTT
TRBJ2-5	once	11	TRBV12-3/TRBV12-4	NA	CASSLRETQYF	TGTGCCAGCAGTTTACGAGAGACCCAGTACTTC
TRBJ2-3	NA	17	TRBV10-3	TRBD1	CAISLEDRIVSRDTQYF	TGTGCCATCAGCTTAGAGGACAGGATCGTGAGCAGAGATACGCAGTATTTT
TRBJ1-5	few	16	TRBV7-2	NA	CASSLAGAGINQPQHF	TGTGCCAGCAGCTTAGCAGGGGCTGGGATCAATCAGCCCCAGCATTTT
TRBJ1-1	NA	15	TRBV14	NA	CASSQESQGNTEAFF	TGTGCCAGCAGCCAAGAGAGCCAGGGGAACACTGAAGCTTTCTTT
TRBJ2-2	NA	12	TRBV24-1	NA	CATSQITGELFF	TGTGCCACCTCACAGATCACCGGGGAGCTGTTTTTT
TRBJ1-5	NA	14	TRBV2	TRBD1	CASRPDRAGQPQHF	TGTGCCAGCAGGCCGGACAGGGCGGGACAGCCCCAGCATTTT
TRBJ2-7	NA	13	TRBV4-3	TRBD2	CASSQGGSYEQYF	TGCGCCAGCAGCCAGGGAGGGTCCTACGAGCAGTACTTC
TRBJ2-6	NA	14	TRBV5-1	NA	CASSPGYGANVLTF	TGCGCCAGCAGCCCAGGGTATGGGGCCAACGTCCTGACTTTC
TRBJ1-2	NA	13	TRBV10-3	TRBD1	CAIRDTGVNGYTF	TGTGCCATCAGAGACACAGGGGTCAATGGCTACACCTTC
TRBJ2-1	NA	15	TRBV9	NA	CASSVGVGRGPEQFF	TGTGCCAGCAGCGTAGGTGTGGGAAGAGGGCCAGAGCAGTTCTTC
TRBJ2-7	NA	14	TRBV6-2/TRBV6-3	TRBD2	CASSSGLGFGEQYF	TGTGCCAGCAGTTCCGGACTAGGTTTTGGCGAGCAGTACTTC
TRBJ1-1	few	14	TRBV4-2	NA	CASSQAGENTEAFF	TGTGCCAGCAGCCAAGCAGGGGAGAACACTGAAGCTTTCTTT
TRBJ1-1	NA	17	TRBV19	NA	CSIIIPGGGLGNTEAFF	TGTTCCATTATTATCCCGGGGGGGGGACTCGGGAACACTGAAGCTTTCTTT
TRBJ2-7	NA	14	TRBV10-3	NA	CAISGTQGSYEQYF	TGTGCCATCAGTGGGACACAGGGTTCCTACGAGCAGTACTTC
TRBJ1-2	NA	14	TRBV28	TRBD1	CASTLRDRGNGYTF	TGTGCCAGCACCCTTCGGGACAGGGGGAATGGCTACACCTTC
TRBJ2-7	few	15	TRBV27	TRBD1	CASRPNRDRANEQYF	TGTGCCAGCAGACCAAACCGGGACAGGGCCAACGAGCAGTACTTC
TRBJ2-1	few	12	TRBV12-3/TRBV12-4	NA	CASRHPGSGQFF	TGTGCCAGCAGACACCCCGGGTCCGGGCAGTTCTTC
TRBJ1-2	NA	12	TRBV2	NA	CASSTGIYGYTF	TGTGCCAGCAGTACAGGAATCTATGGCTACACCTTC